One sample yielded the 26 T cell receptor beta chains listed below, sequenced in a study of blood T cell repertoires in COVID-19. TCRdb's table, derived via immunoSEQ multiplex PCR, lists solely in-frame clones and lacks some. The sample carries tens of thousands of clones, around 90% recorded once. The sequenced sample was peripheral blood. Receptors originate from a man aged 50-59 years with active COVID-19.

The rearrangement joins TRBV27 to TRBJ1-1; D gene uncertain. The CDR3 sequence is 13 residues long. Trimming removed 3 bases at V and 2 bases at J, with 7 bases between. Germline CDR1 and CDR2: MNHEY and SMNVEV (reference sequence). CDR3 bases: TGTGCCAGCAGTTTGGCAGGTAACACTGAAGCTTTCTTT. It encodes CASSLAGNTEAFF.

The chain is built from TRBV7-2 and TRBJ1-2, with 9 positions matching TRBD1. After removal of 1 base from V and 1 base from J, the junction contained 4 bases not matched to a gene. The CDR3 runs to 16 residues. From germline, CDR1 is SGHTA and CDR2 FQGNSA. Here the CDR3 DNA reads TGTGCCAGCAGCTTAGTTCCGGGACAGGGTAACTATGGCTACACCTTC. It codes for CASSLVPGQGNYGYTF.

The CDR3 sequence is CASSFRLAGYNEQFF. CDR3 nucleotide sequence: TGTGCCAGCAGCTTCCGACTAGCGGGGTACAATGAGCAGTTCTTC. The chain recombines TRBV11-1 with TRBJ2-1; TRBD2 matches 11 bases. The CDR3 contains 15 residues. The V and J ends lost 3 bases and 4 bases, in that order; junction bases with no gene match: 2. The germline V gene has CDR1 SGHAT and CDR2 FQDESV (reference sequence). The variable domain in full, completed from reference TRBV11-1 and TRBJ2-1, reads EAEVAQSPRYKITEKSQAVAFWCDPISGHATLYWYRQILGQGPELLVQFQDESVVDDSQLPKDRFSAERLKGVDSTLKIQPAELGDSAMYLCASSFRLAGYNEQFFGPGTRLTVL.

V gene TRBV3-1 (or the pseudogene TRBV3-2) combines with J gene TRBJ1-2, with TRBD1 matching 8 bases. Germline-derived CDR1 and CDR2 are LGHDT and YNNKEL (reference sequence). V shed 6 bases and J 5 bases; nucleotides not matched to a gene: 11. This CDR3 comprises 15 residues. The CDR3 loop is CASSQLSGTGYGYTF. For the CDR3, the DNA is TGTGCCAGCAGTCAACTTTCCGGGACAGGATATGGCTACACCTTC.

The CDR3 loop reads CASRPFGGSYEQYF. The DNA of the CDR3 is TGTGCCAGTAGGCCGTTCGGAGGGTCCTACGAGCAGTACTTC. This rearrangement joins TRBV19 to TRBJ2-7, with D possibly TRBD2 on 6 matching bases. The germline gives CDR1 LNHDA, CDR2 SQIVND (reference sequence). Trimming left V 6 bases short and J 1 base short, with 13 bases between. This CDR3 region has 14 residues. Variable domain in full (rest from reference TRBV19 and TRBJ2-7): DGGITQSPKYLFRKEGQNVTLSCEQNLNHDAMYWYRQDPGQGLRLIYYSQIVNDFQKGDIAEGYSVSREKKESFPLTVTSAQKNPTAFYLCASRPFGGSYEQYFGPGTRLTVT.

The chain is built from TRBV19 and TRBJ1-1, with 7 nucleotides matching TRBD1. J lost 6 bases, V lost 11 bases, and 9 bases had no gene match. CDR1 is LNHDA, CDR2 SQIVND, per germline (reference sequence). The CDR3 has 12 residues. The CDR3, as DNA: TGTGCCTCACTAAGGGGGCCATCTGAAGCTTTCTTT. This gives the protein CASLRGPSEAFF.

This clone was seen just once. The V call is TRBV4-2, the J call TRBJ2-5, with 10 bases matching TRBD2. The ends lost 0 bases at V and 2 bases at J; junction bases unmatched: 18. Germline CDR1 reads LGHNA; CDR2 reads YNFKEQ. The CDR3 sequence is 21 residues long. CDR3 sequence reads: CASSQESLGLASFRRQETQYF. Here the CDR3 DNA reads TGTGCCAGCAGCCAAGAAAGTTTGGGACTAGCGAGTTTCCGTAGACAAGAGACCCAGTACTTC.

The chain joins TRBV5-5 to TRBJ2-1; TRBD1 matches at 10 bases. V dropped 2 bases and J dropped 7; count of bases not matched to a gene: 3. Germline assignment: CDR1 SGHKS and CDR2 YYEKEE (reference sequence). This CDR3 has 14 amino acids. In nucleotides, the CDR3 is TGTGCCAGCAGCTTCGGGACAGGGGTTAATGAGCAGTTCTTC. Translation gives CASSFGTGVNEQFF.

This clone is a singleton in its sample. The rearrangement links TRBV9 to TRBJ2-3, with 9 bases matching TRBD1. The V segment lost 3 bases and the J segment 2 bases; nucleotides outside the gene matches: 7. Germline CDR1 reads SGDLS; CDR2 reads YYNGEE. The CDR3 consists of 16 residues. The CDR3 nucleotides read TGTGCCAGCAGCGCCAGAAGGGACAGGGTCACAGATACGCAGTATTTT. Translating gives CASSARRDRVTDTQYF.

The genes are TRBV30 and TRBJ2-5; 10 bases align to TRBD2. Germline V lookup: CDR1 GTSNPN, CDR2 SVGIG (reference sequence). Trimming at V came to 0 bases and at J to 0 bases, leaving 10 bases not matched to a gene. The CDR3 runs to 18 residues. CDR3 DNA: TGTGCCTGGAGTGTGAGGGCTAGCGGGGGCCGGTACCAAGAGACCCAGTACTTC. Protein product: CAWSVRASGGRYQETQYF.

This chain links TRBV25-1 with TRBJ1-6; D not certain. The CDR3 totals 13 residues. Germline V gives CDR1 MGHDK, CDR2 SYGVNS. The ends were cut back, 5 bases at V and 8 bases at J, with 10 bases in the middle. Here the CDR3 DNA reads TGTGCCAGCAGTTTCTCCCCGGATTCACCCCTCCACTTT. This codes for CASSFSPDSPLHF.

The chain links TRBV5-1 to TRBJ1-4, with D perhaps TRBD1 (5 bases). The CDR3 covers 14 residues. The germline gives CDR1 SGHRS, CDR2 YFSETQ. The V end lost 4 bases, the J end lost 8 bases, and 15 bases lay between the germline ends. The CDR3 coding sequence is TGCGCCAGCAGCCATGGGGAGGGGATGGAAAAACTGTTTTTT. Its translation: CASSHGEGMEKLFF.

V usage is TRBV6-5 and J usage is TRBJ2-7; perhaps TRBD2 as D (5 bases). CDR3 length: 15 amino acids. CDR1 is MNHEY and CDR2 is SVGAGI in the germline V gene. V lost 0 bases to trimming and J lost 3 bases, with 12 bases between them. The CDR3 spells CASSYSQPGFYEQYF. The CDR3 nucleotides are TGTGCCAGCAGTTACTCTCAACCGGGGTTCTACGAGCAGTACTTC.

This clone was observed once. This chain links TRBV5-1 with TRBJ2-3; D call uncertain. Germline CDR1 reads SGHRS; CDR2 reads YFSETQ. The CDR3 runs to 16 residues. Trimming took off 2 bases at V and 0 bases at J, with 13 bases between the two ends. The CDR3 region has the DNA TGCGCCAGCAGCTTTATATTCTTGGGCAGCACAGATACGCAGTATTTT. This encodes CASSFIFLGSTDTQYF.

By its share, this clone is medium-sized. This chain links TRBV11-2 with TRBJ2-7; tentatively, D is TRBD2 (7 bases). Germline values: CDR1 SGHAT, CDR2 FQNNGV. This CDR3 is built from 15 residues. The V and J ends lost 1 base and 2 bases respectively, with 12 bases between them. The CDR3 nucleotides are TGTGCCAGCAGCTTAGGGGCGGGGGCCACCTACGAGCAGTACTTC. This gives the protein CASSLGAGATYEQYF.

The chain uses TRBV10-2 and TRBJ2-7; D is possibly TRBD2 (6 bases). V lost 7 bases and J 7 bases, leaving 17 bases between the germline ends. There are 13 residues in the CDR3. Germline V lookup: CDR1 WSHSY, CDR2 SAAADI. The DNA of the CDR3 is TGCGCCAGCACTATGCCTGGGGGGAGAGAGCAGTACTTC. It codes for CASTMPGGREQYF.

The chain carries TRBV5-6 and TRBJ2-4; tentative D call: TRBD1 (6 bases). The last part of the DNA fits TRBJ2-5 better; the J call may be wrong. CDR3 size: 11 residues. The germline V gene encodes CDR1 SGHDT and CDR2 YYEEEE. CDR3 residues: CASSLQGTQYF. CDR3 nucleotide sequence: TGTGCCAGCAGCCTACAGGGGACCCAGTACTTC.

V and J are TRBV6-5 and TRBJ1-4; 7 bases are a match to TRBD1. There are 13 residues in the CDR3. Germline values: CDR1 MNHEY, CDR2 SVGAGI. V gave up 9 bases and J gave up 7 bases; unmatched junction bases: 8. The CDR3 DNA is TGTGCCAGTACCCAGGGGGGAAGTGAAAAACTGTTTTTT. It translates to CASTQGGSEKLFF.

This clone was picked up a small number of times. V gene TRBV6-1 combines with J gene TRBJ2-3; 7 nucleotides match TRBD1. Looked up from germline, CDR1 is MNHNS and CDR2 is SASEGT. Unmatched junction bases numbered 17, after V lost 2 bases and J lost 3 bases. The CDR3 consists of 19 residues. The CDR3 loop reads CASSERGPDDREWTDTQYF. The CDR3 nucleotides are TGTGCCAGCAGTGAAAGAGGTCCGGATGACAGGGAATGGACAGATACGCAGTATTTT.

This clone was counted a few times. CDR3 sequence: CASSLDGTGGQPQHF. In nucleotides, the CDR3 is TGTGCCAGCAGCTTAGATGGGACAGGGGGTCAGCCCCAGCATTTT. The chain uses TRBV7-9 and TRBJ1-5; 11 nucleotides match TRBD1. V lost 1 base and J lost 6; bases outside the gene matches: 2. This CDR3 is built from 15 residues. Germline lookup yields CDR1 SEHNR and CDR2 FQNEAQ (reference sequence).

This chain connects TRBV2 to TRBJ1-4, with 7 bases that match TRBD1. CDR1 is SNHLY and CDR2 is FYNNEI in the germline V gene. This CDR3 has 15 residues. V gave up 6 bases and J gave up 2 bases; unmatched junction bases: 6. The CDR3 spells CASSYRGRTNEKLFF. CDR3 DNA: TGTGCCAGCAGCTACAGGGGTAGGACTAATGAAAAACTGTTTTTT.

The chain couples TRBV7-2 to TRBJ1-6; no clear D. Trimming took 2 bases from V and 14 from J, leaving 19 bases between them. Germline assignment: CDR1 SGHTA and CDR2 FQGNSA. This CDR3 is built from 15 residues. CDR3 sequence (DNA): TGTGCCAGCAGCTTAAATTCTGGACTCCCAAAGGCCCTCCACTTT. Its protein is CASSLNSGLPKALHF. The full variable domain, its missing parts supplied by reference TRBV7-2 and TRBJ1-6, is GAGVSQSPSNKVTEKGKDVELRCDPISGHTALYWYRQSLGQGLEFLIYFQGNSAPDKSGLPSDRFSAERTGGSVSTLTIQRTQQEDSAVYLCASSLNSGLPKALHFGNGTRLTVT.

The J gene is TRBJ1-1, the V gene TRBV4-1; D is perhaps TRBD1 (6 bases). Trimming pared 0 bases from V and 4 bases from J, leaving 12 bases between. The CDR3 covers 15 residues. Looked up from germline, CDR1 is MGHRA and CDR2 is YSYEKL. The CDR3 DNA sequence: TGCGCCAGCAGCCAAGATTTAGGGGGGGGCACTGAAGCTTTCTTT. Translated, it gives CASSQDLGGGTEAFF.

This clone was recorded once. The chain recombines TRBV28 with TRBJ2-3, with 7 bases lining up with TRBD2. The germline gives CDR1 MDHEN, CDR2 SYDVKM. V lost 5 bases and J lost 4; bases outside the gene matches: 3. This CDR3 has 13 residues. The CDR3 DNA follows: TGTGCCAGCAGTGGGGGGGGACCAGATACGCAGTATTTT. Its protein is CASSGGGPDTQYF.

The chain uses TRBV29-1 and TRBJ2-3; D is uncertain. The CDR3 covers 12 residues. Trimming pared 4 bases from V and 3 bases from J, leaving 8 bases between. Germline V gene data show CDR1 as SQVTM and CDR2 as ANQGSEA. CDR3 protein: CSVGADTDTQYF. The CDR3 DNA reads TGCAGCGTTGGGGCAGATACAGATACGCAGTATTTT.

The V call is TRBV18, the J call TRBJ1-4; 7 bases agree with TRBD1. The J segment lost 4 bases and the V segment lost 6 bases, leaving 8 bases of the junction unmatched. The CDR3 totals 15 residues. Germline assignment: CDR1 KGHSH and CDR2 LQKENI. The CDR3 sequence: CASSPTGTVNEKLFF. CDR3 bases: TGTGCCAGCTCTCCAACCGGGACAGTTAATGAAAAACTGTTTTTT. The variable domain in full, with the rest retrieved from reference TRBV18 and TRBJ1-4, is NAGVMQNPRHLVRRRGQEARLRCSPMKGHSHVYWYRQLPEEGLKFMVYLQKENIIDESGMPKERFSAEFPKEGPSILRIQQVVRGDSAAYFCASSPTGTVNEKLFFGSGTQLSVL.